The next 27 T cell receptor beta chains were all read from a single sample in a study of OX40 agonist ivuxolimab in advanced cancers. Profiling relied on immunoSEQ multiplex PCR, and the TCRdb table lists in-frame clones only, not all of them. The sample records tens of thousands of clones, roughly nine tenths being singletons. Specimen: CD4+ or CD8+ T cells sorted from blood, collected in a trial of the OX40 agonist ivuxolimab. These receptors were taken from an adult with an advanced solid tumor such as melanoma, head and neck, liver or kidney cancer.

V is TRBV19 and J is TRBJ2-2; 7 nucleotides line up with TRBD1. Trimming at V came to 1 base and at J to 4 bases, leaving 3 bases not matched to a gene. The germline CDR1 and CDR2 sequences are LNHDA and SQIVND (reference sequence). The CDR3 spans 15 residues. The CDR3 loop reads CASSIVGGITGELFF. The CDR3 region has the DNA TGTGCCAGTAGTATAGTAGGGGGCATCACCGGGGAGCTGTTTTTT.

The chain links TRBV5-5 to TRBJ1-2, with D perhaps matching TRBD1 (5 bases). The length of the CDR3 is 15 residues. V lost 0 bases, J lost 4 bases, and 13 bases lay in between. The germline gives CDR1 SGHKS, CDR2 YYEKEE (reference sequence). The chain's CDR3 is CASSLEQARIYGYTF. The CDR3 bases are TGTGCCAGCAGCTTGGAACAGGCCCGAATCTATGGCTACACCTTC.

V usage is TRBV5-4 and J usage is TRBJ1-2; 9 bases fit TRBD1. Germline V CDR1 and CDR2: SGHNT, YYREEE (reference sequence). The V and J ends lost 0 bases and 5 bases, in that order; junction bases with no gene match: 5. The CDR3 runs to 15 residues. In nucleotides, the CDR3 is TGTGCCAGCAGCTTGGCCGGGACAGGGCTGTATGGCTACACCTTC. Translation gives CASSLAGTGLYGYTF.

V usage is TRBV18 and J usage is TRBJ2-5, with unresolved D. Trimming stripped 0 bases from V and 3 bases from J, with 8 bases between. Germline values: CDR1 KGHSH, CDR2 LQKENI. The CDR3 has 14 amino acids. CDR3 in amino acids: CASSPPEPKETQYF. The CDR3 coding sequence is TGTGCCAGCTCACCACCGGAACCCAAAGAGACCCAGTACTTC.

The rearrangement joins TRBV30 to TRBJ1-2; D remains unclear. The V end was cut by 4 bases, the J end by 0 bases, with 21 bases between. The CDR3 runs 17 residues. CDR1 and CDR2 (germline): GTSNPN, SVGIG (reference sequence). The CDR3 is CAWTYRLTRLANYGYTF. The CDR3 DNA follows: TGTGCCTGGACCTACAGACTGACCCGTTTAGCTAACTATGGCTACACCTTC. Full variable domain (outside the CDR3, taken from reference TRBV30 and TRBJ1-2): SQTIHQWPATLVQPVGSPLSLECTVEGTSNPNLYWYRQAAGRGLQLLFYSVGIGQISSEVPQNLSASRPQDRQFILSSKKLLLSDSGFYLCAWTYRLTRLANYGYTFGSGTRLTVV.

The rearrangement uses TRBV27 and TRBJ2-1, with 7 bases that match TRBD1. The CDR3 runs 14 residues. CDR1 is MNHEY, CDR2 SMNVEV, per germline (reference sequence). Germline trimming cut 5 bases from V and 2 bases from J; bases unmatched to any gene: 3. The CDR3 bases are TGTGCCAGCAGTACTGGGACAGCCTACAATGAGCAGTTCTTC. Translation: CASSTGTAYNEQFF.

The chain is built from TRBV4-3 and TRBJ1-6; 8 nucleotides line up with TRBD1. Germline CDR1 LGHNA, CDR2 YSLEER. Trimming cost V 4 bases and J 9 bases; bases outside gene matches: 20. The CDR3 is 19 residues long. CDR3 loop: CASSLLPRMSGQGTSPLHF. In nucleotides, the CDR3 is TGCGCCAGCAGCCTTCTGCCGAGAATGTCCGGACAGGGTACTTCACCCCTCCACTTT.

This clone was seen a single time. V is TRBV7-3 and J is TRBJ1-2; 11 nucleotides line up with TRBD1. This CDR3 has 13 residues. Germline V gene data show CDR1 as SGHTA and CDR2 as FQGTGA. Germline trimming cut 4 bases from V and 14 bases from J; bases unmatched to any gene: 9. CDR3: CASSSDRGLAETF. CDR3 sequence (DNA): TGTGCCAGCAGCTCGGACAGGGGGCTGGCGGAAACCTTC.

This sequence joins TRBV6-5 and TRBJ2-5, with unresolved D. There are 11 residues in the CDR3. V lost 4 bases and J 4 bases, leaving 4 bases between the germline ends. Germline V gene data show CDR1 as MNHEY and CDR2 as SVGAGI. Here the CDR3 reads CASSLPETQYF. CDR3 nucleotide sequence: TGTGCCAGCAGTTTACCAGAGACCCAGTACTTC.

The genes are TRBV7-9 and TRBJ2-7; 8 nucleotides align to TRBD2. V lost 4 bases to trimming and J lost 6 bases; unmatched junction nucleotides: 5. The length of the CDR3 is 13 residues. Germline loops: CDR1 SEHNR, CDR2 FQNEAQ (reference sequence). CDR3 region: CASSSGLASEQYF. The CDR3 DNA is TGTGCCAGCAGCTCTGGACTAGCCAGCGAGCAGTACTTC.

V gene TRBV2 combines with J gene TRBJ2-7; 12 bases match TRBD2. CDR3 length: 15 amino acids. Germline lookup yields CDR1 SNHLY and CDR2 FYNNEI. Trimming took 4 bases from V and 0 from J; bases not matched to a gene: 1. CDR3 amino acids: CASSVTSGSSYEQYF. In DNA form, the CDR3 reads TGTGCCAGCAGTGTGACTAGCGGGAGCTCCTACGAGCAGTACTTC.

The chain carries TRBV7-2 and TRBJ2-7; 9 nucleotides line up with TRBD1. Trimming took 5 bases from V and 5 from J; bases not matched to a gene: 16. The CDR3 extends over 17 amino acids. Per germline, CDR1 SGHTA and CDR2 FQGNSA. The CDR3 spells CASSQTTLQGARHEQYF. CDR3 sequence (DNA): TGTGCCAGCAGCCAGACGACGTTACAGGGGGCGCGCCACGAGCAGTACTTC.

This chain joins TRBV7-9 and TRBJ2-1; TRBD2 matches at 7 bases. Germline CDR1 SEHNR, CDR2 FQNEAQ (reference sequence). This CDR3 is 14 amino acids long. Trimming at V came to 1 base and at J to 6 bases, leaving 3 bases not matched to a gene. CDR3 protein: CASSLVGLGNEQFF. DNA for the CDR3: TGTGCCAGCAGCTTAGTCGGACTAGGCAATGAGCAGTTCTTC.

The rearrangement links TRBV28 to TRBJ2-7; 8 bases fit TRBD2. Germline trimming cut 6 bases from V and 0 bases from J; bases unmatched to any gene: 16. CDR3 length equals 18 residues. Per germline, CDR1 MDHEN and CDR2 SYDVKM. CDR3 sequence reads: CASRPQGWREASSYEQYF. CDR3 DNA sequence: TGTGCCAGCAGACCCCAAGGGTGGCGGGAGGCAAGCTCCTACGAGCAGTACTTC.

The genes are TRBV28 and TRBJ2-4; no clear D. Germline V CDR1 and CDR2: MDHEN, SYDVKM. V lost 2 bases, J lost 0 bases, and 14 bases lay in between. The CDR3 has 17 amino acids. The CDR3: CASSLQDRRLAKNIQYF. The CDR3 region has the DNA TGTGCCAGCAGTTTACAGGATAGGAGATTAGCCAAAAACATTCAGTACTTC.

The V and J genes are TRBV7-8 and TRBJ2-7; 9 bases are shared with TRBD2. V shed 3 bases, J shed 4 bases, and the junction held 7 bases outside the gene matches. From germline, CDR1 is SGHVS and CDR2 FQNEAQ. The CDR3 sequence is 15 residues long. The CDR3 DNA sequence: TGTGCCAGCAGCTTTGTAGCGGGAGCGGTGTACGAGCAGTACTTC. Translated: CASSFVAGAVYEQYF. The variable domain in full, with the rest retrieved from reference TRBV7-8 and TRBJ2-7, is GAGVSQSPRYKVAKRGQDVALRCDPISGHVSLFWYQQALGQGPEFLTYFQNEAQLDKSGLPSDRFFAERPEGSVSTLKIQRTQQEDSAVYLCASSFVAGAVYEQYFGPGTRLTVT.

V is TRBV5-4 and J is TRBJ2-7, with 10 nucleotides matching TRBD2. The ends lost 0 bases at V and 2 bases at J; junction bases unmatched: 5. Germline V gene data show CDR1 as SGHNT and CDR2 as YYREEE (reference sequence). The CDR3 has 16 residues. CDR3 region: CASSLGGSGRPYEQYF. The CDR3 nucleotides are TGTGCCAGCAGCTTGGGGGGTAGCGGGAGGCCCTACGAGCAGTACTTC.

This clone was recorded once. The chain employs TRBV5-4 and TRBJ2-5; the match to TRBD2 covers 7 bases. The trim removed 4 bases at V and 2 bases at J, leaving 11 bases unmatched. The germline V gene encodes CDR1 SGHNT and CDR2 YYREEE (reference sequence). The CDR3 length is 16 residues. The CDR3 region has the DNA TGTGCCAGCAGCCCCGGGGGGTCGGGGGGACAAGAGACCCAGTACTTC. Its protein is CASSPGGSGGQETQYF.

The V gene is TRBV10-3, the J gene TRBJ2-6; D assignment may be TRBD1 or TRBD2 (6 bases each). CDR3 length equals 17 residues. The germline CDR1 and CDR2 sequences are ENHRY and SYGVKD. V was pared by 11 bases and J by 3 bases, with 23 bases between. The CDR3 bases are TGTGCCTCAACTCAAAGTACGGGGGCGGTTGGGGCCAACGTCCTGACTTTC. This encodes CASTQSTGAVGANVLTF.

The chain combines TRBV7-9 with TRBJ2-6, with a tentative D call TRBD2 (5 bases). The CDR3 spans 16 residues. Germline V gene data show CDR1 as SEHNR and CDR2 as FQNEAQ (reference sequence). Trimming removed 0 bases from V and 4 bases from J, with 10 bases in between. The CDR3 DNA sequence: TGTGCCAGCAGCTTAGCTAGGTCGGGAGGGGCCAACGTCCTGACTTTC. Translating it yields CASSLARSGGANVLTF.

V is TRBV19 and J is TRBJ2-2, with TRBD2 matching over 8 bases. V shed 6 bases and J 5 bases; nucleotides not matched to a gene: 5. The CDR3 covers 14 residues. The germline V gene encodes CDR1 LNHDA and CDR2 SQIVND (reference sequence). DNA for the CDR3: TGTGCCAGTAGCCCCCAGCGGGGGACCGGGGAGCTGTTTTTT. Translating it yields CASSPQRGTGELFF.

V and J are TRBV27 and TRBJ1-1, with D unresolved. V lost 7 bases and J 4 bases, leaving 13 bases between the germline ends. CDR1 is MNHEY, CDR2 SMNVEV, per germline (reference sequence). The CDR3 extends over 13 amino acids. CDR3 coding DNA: TGTGCCAGCACCTTTGCCGTTGGCACTGAAGCTTTCTTT. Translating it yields CASTFAVGTEAFF.

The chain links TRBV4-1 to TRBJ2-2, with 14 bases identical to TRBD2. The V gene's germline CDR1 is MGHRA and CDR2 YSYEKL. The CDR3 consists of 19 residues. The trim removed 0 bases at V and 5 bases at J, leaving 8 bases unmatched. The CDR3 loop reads CASSQDPGLAGVETGELFF. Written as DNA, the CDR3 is TGCGCCAGCAGCCAAGATCCGGGACTAGCGGGAGTGGAGACCGGGGAGCTGTTTTTT.

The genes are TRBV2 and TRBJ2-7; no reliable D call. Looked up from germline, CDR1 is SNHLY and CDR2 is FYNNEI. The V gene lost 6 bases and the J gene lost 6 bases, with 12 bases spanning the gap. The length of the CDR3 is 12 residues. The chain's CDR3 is CASSLELREQYF. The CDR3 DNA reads TGTGCCAGCAGCCTCGAACTCCGCGAGCAGTACTTC.

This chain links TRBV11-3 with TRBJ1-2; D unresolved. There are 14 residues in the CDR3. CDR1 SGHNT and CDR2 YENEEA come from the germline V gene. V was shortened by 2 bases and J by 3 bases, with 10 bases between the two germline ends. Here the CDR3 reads CASSLRGGDYGYTF. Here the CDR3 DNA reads TGTGCCAGCAGCTTACGGGGTGGGGACTATGGCTACACCTTC.

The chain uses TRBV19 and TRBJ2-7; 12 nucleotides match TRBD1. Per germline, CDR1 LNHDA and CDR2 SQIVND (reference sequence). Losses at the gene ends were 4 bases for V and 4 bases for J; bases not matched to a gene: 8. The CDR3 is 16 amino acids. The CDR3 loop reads CASSTLPGQGAYEQYF. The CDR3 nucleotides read TGTGCCAGTAGTACCCTGCCGGGACAGGGGGCTTACGAGCAGTACTTC.

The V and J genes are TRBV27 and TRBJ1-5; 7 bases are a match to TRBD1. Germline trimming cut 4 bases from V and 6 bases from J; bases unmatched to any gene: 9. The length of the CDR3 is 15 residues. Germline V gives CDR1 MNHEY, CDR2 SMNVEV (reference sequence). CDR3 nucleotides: TGTGCCAGCAGTTCCAGACAGGGTAGGTTTCAGCCCCAGCATTTT. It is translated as CASSSRQGRFQPQHF.